These 17 T cell receptor beta chains share one sample of origin, sequenced in a study of T cells in Graves' hyperthyroidism and ophthalmopathy. From RNA transcripts, TCR beta CDR3 regions were amplified. Carried out on the TCR CDR3, a first-round RT-PCR used the HTBI primer set. One entry per CDR3 protein results from TCRdb running MiXCR on the multiplex PCR reads. The sample lists about 690,000 distinct CDR3 sequences, roughly 17% occurring once. Sequenced sample: blood. Receptors originate from a man aged 45-65 years with Graves' hyperthyroidism.

This clonotype turned up a few times. This chain uses TRBV20-1 with TRBJ1-5, with TRBD1 matching over 8 bases. V gave up 6 bases and J gave up 5 bases; unmatched junction bases: 6. CDR3 length: 13 amino acids. CDR1 and CDR2 (germline): DFQATT, SNEGSKA (reference sequence). The DNA for the CDR3 is TGCAGTGCGCCCAGGGGGCAGGATCAGCCCCAGCATTTT. It encodes CSAPRGQDQPQHF.

This clonotype was picked up many times. The chain links TRBV5-1 to TRBJ2-7; D is possibly TRBD1 (6 bases). V gave up 1 base and J gave up 3 bases, with 14 bases separating them. This CDR3 is built from 15 residues. Germline assignment: CDR1 SGHRS and CDR2 YFSETQ. The CDR3 DNA reads TGCGCCAGCAGCTTGAACCGGGACACACGCTACGAGCAGTACTTC. This gives the protein CASSLNRDTRYEQYF.

This clonotype was counted once. A much larger clone sits a single nucleotide away, making a read error possible. The conserved phenylalanine or tryptophan is not found at the CDR3 terminus, so this likely reflects a read error. V usage is TRBV20-1 and J usage is TRBJ1-6; TRBD1 matches 8 bases. The CDR3 is 14 residues long. Trimming took 3 bases from V and 11 from J; bases not matched to a gene: 9. Germline V gene lookup returns CDR1 DFQATT and CDR2 SNEGSKA (reference sequence). CDR3 in DNA: TGCAGTGCTAGCCCCACAGGGGGGCGTACACCCCTCCACCTT. It codes for CSASPTGGRTPLHL.

This clonotype was found many times. The chain carries TRBV2 and TRBJ2-7; D may correspond to TRBD1 or TRBD2 (5 bases each). Germline V gene data show CDR1 as SNHLY and CDR2 as FYNNEI. The CDR3 has 15 amino acids. Trimming left V 3 bases short and J 3 bases short, with 15 bases between. DNA of the CDR3: TGTGCCAGCAGTGAGGGGGTGGCTGTCAGCTACGAGCAGTACTTC. Translated: CASSEGVAVSYEQYF.

Many counts were recorded for this clonotype. This chain links TRBV28 with TRBJ1-5; a weak D match, TRBD1 (5 bases). V was shortened by 2 bases and J by 2 bases, with 10 bases between the two germline ends. The CDR3 consists of 15 residues. Germline-derived CDR1 and CDR2 are MDHEN and SYDVKM. CDR3 sequence (DNA): TGTGCCAGCAGTTTACGGGGGGACGGCAATCAGCCCCAGCATTTT. This sequence encodes CASSLRGDGNQPQHF.

Ten or more counts support this clonotype. The chain recombines TRBV7-2 with TRBJ2-1, with 9 bases lining up with TRBD2. The CDR3 is 15 amino acids. The trim removed 3 bases at V and 4 bases at J, leaving 4 bases unmatched. CDR1 SGHTA and CDR2 FQGNSA come from the germline V gene. CDR3 bases: TGTGCCAGCAGCTTGACTAGCGGACCGTACAATGAGCAGTTCTTC. Amino acids: CASSLTSGPYNEQFF. Supplemented by reference TRBV7-2 and TRBJ2-1, the full variable domain reads GAGVSQSPSNKVTEKGKDVELRCDPISGHTALYWYRQSLGQGLEFLIYFQGNSAPDKSGLPSDRFSAERTGGSVSTLTIQRTQQEDSAVYLCASSLTSGPYNEQFFGPGTRLTVL.

Remarks on this clonotype: This sequence may be a read error, since a much larger clone differs from it by one base. CDR3 sequence (DNA): TGCAGTGCTAGAGACCCACTAGATTTCACAGATACGCAGGATTTT. Protein sequence: CSARDPLDFTDTQDF. This rearrangement joins TRBV20-1 to TRBJ2-3, with a tentative D call TRBD2 (5 bases). Per germline, CDR1 DFQATT and CDR2 SNEGSKA (reference sequence). The length of the CDR3 is 15 residues.

This clonotype was counted ten times or more. J is TRBJ2-2 and V is TRBV29-1; 8 positions agree with TRBD2. Per the germline V gene, CDR1 is SQVTM and CDR2 is ANQGSEA. V shed 2 bases and J 7 bases; nucleotides not matched to a gene: 12. This CDR3 spans 16 amino acids. Here the CDR3 DNA reads TGCAGCGTTGAATCCCCCCGGGAGGGCCGCATCGGGGAGCTGTTTTTT. It specifies CSVESPREGRIGELFF.

This clonotype was picked up a small number of times. The chain combines TRBV30 with TRBJ2-7; a possible D gene is TRBD1 (5 bases). This CDR3 region has 12 residues. The germline gives CDR1 GTSNPN, CDR2 SVGIG (reference sequence). Trimming removed 5 bases at V and 2 bases at J, with 10 bases between. CDR3 coding DNA: TGTGCCTGGGGGGCCAGGGCCTACGAGCAGTACTTC. Translated, it gives CAWGARAYEQYF.

The rearrangement uses TRBV12-3 or TRBV12-4 and TRBJ2-7, with no clear D. The CDR3 covers 13 residues. Trimming cost V 1 base and J 9 bases, with 13 bases left between them. DNA for the CDR3: TGTGCCAGCAGTTTAGGTGGAAGCTTCGGGCAGTACTTC. Translating it yields CASSLGGSFGQYF.

This clonotype has more than one count but fewer than ten. The V gene is TRBV28, the J gene TRBJ2-7; D possibly uses TRBD1 or TRBD2 (6 bases each). V lost 6 bases and J lost 3, with 18 bases in between. Germline V gene sequence: CDR1 MDHEN, CDR2 SYDVKM. The CDR3 extends over 15 amino acids. The CDR3 loop reads CASSTLRGQDYEQYF. CDR3 nucleotide sequence: TGTGCCAGCAGCACTCTGCGGGGACAAGACTACGAGCAGTACTTC.

This clonotype appeared a few times. The chain links TRBV19 to TRBJ1-4; 7 bases are shared with TRBD1. The CDR3 runs 17 residues. Germline V CDR1 and CDR2: LNHDA, SQIVND (reference sequence). V gave up 3 bases and J gave up 7 bases; unmatched junction bases: 14. This chain's CDR3 is CASSMPRTGGAGEKLFF. In DNA, the CDR3 is TGTGCCAGTAGTATGCCACGGACAGGCGGCGCCGGTGAAAAACTGTTTTTT.

Notes on this clonotype: Since a much larger clone is just one base distant, this may be a read error. The chain combines TRBV12-5 with TRBJ1-2, with D hard to call. Germline V gene data show CDR1 as LGHNT and CDR2 as FRNRAP. The germline V and J ends were trimmed by 7 bases and 0 bases, with 9 bases remaining between them. CDR3 size: 13 residues. The CDR3 nucleotides are TGTGCTAGTGCCTCTGGGACTAACTATGGCTACACCTTC. Protein: CASASGTNYGYTF.

This chain connects TRBV5-1 to TRBJ2-5, with a weak D call TRBD1 (6 bases). Germline CDR1 is SGHRS and CDR2 is YFSETQ. The V end lost 4 bases, the J end lost 5 bases, and 18 bases lay between the germline ends. The CDR3 is 15 residues long. CDR3 coding DNA: TGCGCCAGCAGCGTAGCAGGGGTGAAAGGGGAGACCCAGTACTTC. Translated: CASSVAGVKGETQYF.

In this sample, this clonotype turned up many times. The CDR3 here is CASSETGLAGASVYNEQFF. The CDR3 DNA is TGTGCCAGCAGCGAAACCGGACTAGCGGGAGCTTCGGTCTACAATGAGCAGTTCTTC. The genes are TRBV3-1 and TRBJ2-1; 13 nucleotides align to TRBD2. Germline CDR1 reads LGHDT; CDR2 reads YNNKEL (reference sequence). V trimming: 5 bases; J trimming: 3 bases; junction bases outside the gene matches: 13. The CDR3 covers 19 residues.

This clonotype was recorded at least ten times. This sequence joins TRBV12-5 and TRBJ2-2, with D perhaps assigned TRBD1 or TRBD2 (5 bases each). Per germline, CDR1 LGHNT and CDR2 FRNRAP. The germline V and J ends were trimmed by 0 bases and 4 bases, with 12 bases remaining between them. The CDR3 runs to 16 residues. Here the CDR3 DNA reads TGTGCTAGTGGTTTGGTAGGCAGGGCGGGCACCGGGGAGCTGTTTTTT. It specifies CASGLVGRAGTGELFF. Supplemented by reference TRBV12-5 and TRBJ2-2, the full variable domain reads DARVTQTPRHKVTEMGQEVTMRCQPILGHNTVFWYRQTMMQGLELLAYFRNRAPLDDSGMPKDRFSAEMPDATLATLKIQPSEPRDSAVYFCASGLVGRAGTGELFFGEGSRLTVL.

This chain joins TRBV19 and TRBJ1-5, with D possibly matching TRBD1 (6 bases). Germline CDR1 reads LNHDA; CDR2 reads SQIVND (reference sequence). V gave up 4 bases and J gave up 4 bases, with 14 bases separating them. The CDR3 covers 15 residues. For the CDR3, the DNA is TGTGCCAGTAGTAAGGCCCGGACAGTAAATCAGCCCCAGCATTTT. Translated, it gives CASSKARTVNQPQHF.